The present T cell receptor (beta chain) was sequenced within a study of blood T cell repertoires in COVID-19. Trimming removed 3 bases from V and 6 bases from J, with 18 bases in between. The CDR3 loop spans 15 amino acids. Looked up from germline, CDR1 is SGHTA and CDR2 is FQGNSA. Produced via immunoSEQ multiplex PCR; TCRdb's table is partial and in-frame only. The sample has around 140,000 clones, 85% to 90% seen once. This clone has a single count. The rearrangement joins TRBV7-2 to TRBJ2-7, with a possible D match to TRBD1 (6 bases). The material sequenced was peripheral blood. The source is a man aged 50 or older who had recovered from COVID-19. CDR3 loop: CASSFGTPTAGEQYF. As DNA, the CDR3 is TGTGCCAGCAGCTTCGGGACACCAACGGCTGGCGAGCAGTACTTC. Complete variable domain (other parts from reference TRBV7-2 and TRBJ2-7): GAGVSQSPSNKVTEKGKDVELRCDPISGHTALYWYRQSLGQGLEFLIYFQGNSAPDKSGLPSDRFSAERTGGSVSTLTIQRTQQEDSAVYLCASSFGTPTAGEQYFGPGTRLTVT.